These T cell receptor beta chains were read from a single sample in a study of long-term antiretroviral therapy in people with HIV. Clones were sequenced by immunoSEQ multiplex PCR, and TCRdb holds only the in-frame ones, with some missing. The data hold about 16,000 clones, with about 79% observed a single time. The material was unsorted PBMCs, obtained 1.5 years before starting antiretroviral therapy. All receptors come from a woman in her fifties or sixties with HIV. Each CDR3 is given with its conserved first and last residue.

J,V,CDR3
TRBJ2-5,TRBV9,CASSAVVGGAETQYF
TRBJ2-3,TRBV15,CATSGAGTDTQYF
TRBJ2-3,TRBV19,CASSSSEWRDTQYF
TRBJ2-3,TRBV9,CASSVVPVSPRLAGGNLRDTQYF
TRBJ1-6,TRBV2,CASRAGSNSPLHF
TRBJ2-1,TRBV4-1,CASQVGQGYNEQFF
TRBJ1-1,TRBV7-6,CASSLSGSGNTEAFF
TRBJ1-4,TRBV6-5,CASSRTGLTNEKLFF
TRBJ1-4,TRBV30,CAWGFQGEKLFF
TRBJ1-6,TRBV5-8,CASSPGGATLNSPLHF
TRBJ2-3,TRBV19,CASSKGRGTDTQYF
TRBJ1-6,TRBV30,CAWSGERGNSPLHF
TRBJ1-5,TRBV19,CASSTPGSKGIQPQHF
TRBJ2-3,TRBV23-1,CASSHSGPFPSTDTQYF
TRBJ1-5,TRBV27,CASSISSGWGARQPQHF
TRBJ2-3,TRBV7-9,CASSPLGGGTDTQYF
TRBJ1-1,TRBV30,CAWSKGVEAFF
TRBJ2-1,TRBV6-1,CAGRQEPSNEQFF
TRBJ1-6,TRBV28,CASSLLTGLGSPLHF
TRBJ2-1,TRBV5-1,CASSLAGTLYNEQFF
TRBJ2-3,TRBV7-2,CASSLGSGGAPDTQYF
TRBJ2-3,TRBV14,CASSQSSGLRF
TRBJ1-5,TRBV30,CAWSFTENQPQHF
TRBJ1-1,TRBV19,CASISTGITFF
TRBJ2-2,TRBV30,CAWSVQSWSSDLHTGELFF
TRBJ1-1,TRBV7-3,CASSLQSNTEAFF
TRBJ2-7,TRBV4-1,CASSQERRSSYEQYF
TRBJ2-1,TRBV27,CASSFQGARDEQFF
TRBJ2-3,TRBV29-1,CSAPLTGISTDTQYF
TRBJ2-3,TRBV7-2,CASRLSGGSTDTQYF
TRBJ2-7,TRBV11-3,CASSLEAGDHEQYF
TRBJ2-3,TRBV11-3,CASSLRGQGVGDTQYF
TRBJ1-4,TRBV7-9,CASSLASATNEKLFF
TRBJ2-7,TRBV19,CASSQSRDKITTFPYEQYF
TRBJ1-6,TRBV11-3,CASSEGANSPLHF
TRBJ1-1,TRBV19,CASSTRHLEAFF
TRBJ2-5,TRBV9,CASSVEGRTQETQYF
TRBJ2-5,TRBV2,CASRTPWGRSKTQYF
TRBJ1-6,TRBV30,CAWSSGRYNSPLHF
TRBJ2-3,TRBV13,CASSPRTSGGDTQYF
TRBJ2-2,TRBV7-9,CASSRTGAGYTGELFF
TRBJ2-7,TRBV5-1,CASSSQGTGDYEQYF
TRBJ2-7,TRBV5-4,CASSLPGPLSYEQYF